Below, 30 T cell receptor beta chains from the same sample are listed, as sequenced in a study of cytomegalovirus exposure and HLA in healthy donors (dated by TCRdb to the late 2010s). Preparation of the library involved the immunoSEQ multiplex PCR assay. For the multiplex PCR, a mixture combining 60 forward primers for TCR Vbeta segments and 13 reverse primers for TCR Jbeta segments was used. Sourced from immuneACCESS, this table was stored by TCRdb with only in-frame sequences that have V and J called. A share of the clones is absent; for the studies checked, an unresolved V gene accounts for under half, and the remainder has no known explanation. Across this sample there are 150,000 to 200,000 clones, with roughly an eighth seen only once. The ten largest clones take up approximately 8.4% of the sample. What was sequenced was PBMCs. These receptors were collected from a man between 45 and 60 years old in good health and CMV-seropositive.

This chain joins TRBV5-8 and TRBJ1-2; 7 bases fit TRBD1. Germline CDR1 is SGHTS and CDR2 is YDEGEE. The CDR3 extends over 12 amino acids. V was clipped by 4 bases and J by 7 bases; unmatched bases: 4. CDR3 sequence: CASSRRGLGYTF. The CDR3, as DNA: TGTGCCAGCAGCCGTAGGGGGCTTGGCTACACCTTC.

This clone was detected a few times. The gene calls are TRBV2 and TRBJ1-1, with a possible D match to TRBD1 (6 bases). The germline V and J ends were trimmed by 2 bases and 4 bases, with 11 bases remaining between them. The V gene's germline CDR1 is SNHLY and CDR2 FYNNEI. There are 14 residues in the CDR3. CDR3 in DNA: TGTGCCAGCAGTGAATCAGGGGCAACCACTGAAGCTTTCTTT. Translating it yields CASSESGATTEAFF.

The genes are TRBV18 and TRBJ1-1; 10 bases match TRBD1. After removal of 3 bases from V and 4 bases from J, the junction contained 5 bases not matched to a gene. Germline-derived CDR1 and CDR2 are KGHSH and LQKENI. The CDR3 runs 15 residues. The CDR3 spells CASSPDRGQGTEAFF. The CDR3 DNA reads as TGTGCCAGCTCACCCGACAGGGGGCAGGGCACTGAAGCTTTCTTT.

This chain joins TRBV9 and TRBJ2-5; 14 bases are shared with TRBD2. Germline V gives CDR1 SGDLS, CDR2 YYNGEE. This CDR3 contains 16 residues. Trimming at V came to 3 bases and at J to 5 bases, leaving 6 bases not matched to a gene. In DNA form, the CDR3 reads TGTGCCAGCAGCGATCGACTAGCGGGAGGGCTCGAGACCCAGTACTTC. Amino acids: CASSDRLAGGLETQYF.

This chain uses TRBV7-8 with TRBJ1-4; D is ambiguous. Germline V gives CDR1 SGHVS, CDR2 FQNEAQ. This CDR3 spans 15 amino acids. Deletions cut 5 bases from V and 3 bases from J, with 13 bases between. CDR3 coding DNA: TGTGCCAGCAGCCGCCCCCGGGGAGCTAATGAAAAACTGTTTTTT. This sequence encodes CASSRPRGANEKLFF.

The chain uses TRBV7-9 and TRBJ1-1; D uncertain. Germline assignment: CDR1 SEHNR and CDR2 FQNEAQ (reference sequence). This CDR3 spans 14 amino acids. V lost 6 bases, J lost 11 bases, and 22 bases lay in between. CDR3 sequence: CASSQSGLPLRAFF. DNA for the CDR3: TGTGCCAGCAGTCAAAGCGGGCTCCCTCTCAGGGCTTTCTTT. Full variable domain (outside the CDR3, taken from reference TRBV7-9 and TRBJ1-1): DTGVSQNPRHKITKRGQNVTFRCDPISEHNRLYWYRQTLGQGPEFLTYFQNEAQLEKSRLLSDRFSAERPKGSFSTLEIQRTEQGDSAMYLCASSQSGLPLRAFFGQGTRLTVV.

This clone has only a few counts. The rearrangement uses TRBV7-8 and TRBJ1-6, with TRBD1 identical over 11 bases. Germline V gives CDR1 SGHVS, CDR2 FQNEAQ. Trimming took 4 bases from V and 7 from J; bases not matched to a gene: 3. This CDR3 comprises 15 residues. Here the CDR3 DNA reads TGTGCCAGCAGCTGGGGGGACAGGGGGAATTCACCCCTCCACTTT. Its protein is CASSWGDRGNSPLHF.

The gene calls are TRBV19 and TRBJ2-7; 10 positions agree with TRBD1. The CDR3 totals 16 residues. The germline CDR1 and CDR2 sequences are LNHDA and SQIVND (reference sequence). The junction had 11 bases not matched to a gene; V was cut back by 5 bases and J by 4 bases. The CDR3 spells CASSFRPGQGIYEQYF. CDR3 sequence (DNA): TGTGCCAGTAGTTTCCGACCGGGACAGGGGATTTACGAGCAGTACTTC.

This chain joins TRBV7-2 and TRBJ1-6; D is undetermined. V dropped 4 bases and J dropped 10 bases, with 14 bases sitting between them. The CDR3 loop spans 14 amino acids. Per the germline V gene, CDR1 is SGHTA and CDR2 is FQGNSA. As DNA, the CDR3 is TGTGCCAGCAGCTGGGCTCTTTACGCCTCACCCCTCCACTTT. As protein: CASSWALYASPLHF.

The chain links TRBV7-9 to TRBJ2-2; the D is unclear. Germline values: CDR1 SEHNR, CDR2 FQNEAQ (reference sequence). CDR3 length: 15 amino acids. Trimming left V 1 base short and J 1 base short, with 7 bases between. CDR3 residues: CASSLGHGNTGELFF. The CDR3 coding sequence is TGTGCCAGCAGCTTAGGACACGGGAACACCGGGGAGCTGTTTTTT.

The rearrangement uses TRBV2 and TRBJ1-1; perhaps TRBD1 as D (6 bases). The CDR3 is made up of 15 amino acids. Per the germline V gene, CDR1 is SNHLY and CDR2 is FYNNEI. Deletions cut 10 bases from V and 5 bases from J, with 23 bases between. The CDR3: CATPESKGVSTEAFF. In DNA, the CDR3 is TGTGCCACCCCCGAAAGTAAGGGGGTCTCTACTGAAGCTTTCTTT.

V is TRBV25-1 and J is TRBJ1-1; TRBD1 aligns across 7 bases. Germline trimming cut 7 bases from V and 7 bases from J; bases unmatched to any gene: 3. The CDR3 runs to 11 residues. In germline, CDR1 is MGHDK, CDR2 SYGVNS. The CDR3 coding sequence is TGTGCCAGCAAACAGGGGAATGAAGCTTTCTTT. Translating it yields CASKQGNEAFF.

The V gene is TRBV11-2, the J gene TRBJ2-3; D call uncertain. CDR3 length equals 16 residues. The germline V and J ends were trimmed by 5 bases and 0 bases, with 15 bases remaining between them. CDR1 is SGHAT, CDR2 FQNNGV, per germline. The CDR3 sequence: CASSPPYLISTDTQYF. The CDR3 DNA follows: TGTGCCAGCAGCCCCCCGTACTTAATTAGCACAGATACGCAGTATTTT.

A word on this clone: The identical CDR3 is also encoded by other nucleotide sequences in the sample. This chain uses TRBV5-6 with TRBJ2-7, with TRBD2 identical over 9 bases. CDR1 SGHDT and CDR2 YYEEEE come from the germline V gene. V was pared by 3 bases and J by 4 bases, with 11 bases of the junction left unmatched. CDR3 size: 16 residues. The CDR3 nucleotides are TGTGCCAGCAGCTCCCTCGGTAGCGGGGGAAGGTACGAGCAGTACTTC. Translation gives CASSSLGSGGRYEQYF. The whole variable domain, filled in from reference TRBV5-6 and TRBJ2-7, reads DAGVTQSPTHLIKTRGQQVTLRCSPKSGHDTVSWYQQALGQGPQFIFQYYEEEERQRGNFPDRFSGHQFPNYSSELNVNALLLGDSALYLCASSSLGSGGRYEQYFGPGTRLTVT.

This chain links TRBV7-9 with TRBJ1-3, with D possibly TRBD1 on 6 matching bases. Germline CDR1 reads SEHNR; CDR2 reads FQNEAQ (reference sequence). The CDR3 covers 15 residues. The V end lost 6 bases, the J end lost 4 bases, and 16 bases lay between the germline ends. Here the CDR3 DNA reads TGTGCCAGCAGTCGCGCCGGGACATCAGGAAACACCATATATTTT. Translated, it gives CASSRAGTSGNTIYF.

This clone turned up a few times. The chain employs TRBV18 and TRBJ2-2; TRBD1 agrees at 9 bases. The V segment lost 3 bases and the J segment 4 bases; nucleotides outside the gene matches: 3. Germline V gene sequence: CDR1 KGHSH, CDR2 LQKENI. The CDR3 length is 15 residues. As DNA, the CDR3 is TGTGCCAGCTCACCGACAGGGGGTATCACCGGGGAGCTGTTTTTT. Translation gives CASSPTGGITGELFF. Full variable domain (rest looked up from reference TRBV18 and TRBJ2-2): NAGVMQNPRHLVRRRGQEARLRCSPMKGHSHVYWYRQLPEEGLKFMVYLQKENIIDESGMPKERFSAEFPKEGPSILRIQQVVRGDSAAYFCASSPTGGITGELFFGEGSRLTVL.

The CDR3: CSVEAAVGGDTEAFF. CDR3 in DNA: TGCAGCGTTGAAGCCGCGGTGGGGGGTGACACTGAAGCTTTCTTT. The chain has TRBV29-1 and TRBJ1-1; TRBD1 might be the D (5 bases). The CDR3 loop spans 15 amino acids. Germline V CDR1 and CDR2: SQVTM, ANQGSEA. Trimming took off 1 base at V and 3 bases at J, with 15 bases between the two ends.

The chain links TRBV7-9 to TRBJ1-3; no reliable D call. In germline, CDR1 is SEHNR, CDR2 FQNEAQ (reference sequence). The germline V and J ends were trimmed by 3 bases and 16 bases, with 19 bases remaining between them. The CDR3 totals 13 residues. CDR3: CASSFLLNNVVYF. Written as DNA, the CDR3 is TGTGCCAGCAGCTTTCTTTTGAACAACGTCGTGTATTTT.

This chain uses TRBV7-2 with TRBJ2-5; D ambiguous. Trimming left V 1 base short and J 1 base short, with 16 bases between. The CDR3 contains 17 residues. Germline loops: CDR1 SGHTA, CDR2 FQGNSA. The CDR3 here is CASSLDFMAPFQETQYF. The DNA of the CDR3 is TGTGCCAGCAGCTTAGATTTTATGGCTCCATTCCAAGAGACCCAGTACTTC.

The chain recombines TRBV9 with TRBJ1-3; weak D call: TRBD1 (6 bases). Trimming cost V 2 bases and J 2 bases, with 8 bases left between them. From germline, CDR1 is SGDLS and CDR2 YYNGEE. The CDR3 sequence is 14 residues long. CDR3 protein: CASSVRTAGNTIYF. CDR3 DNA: TGTGCCAGCAGCGTCAGGACAGCTGGAAACACCATATATTTT.

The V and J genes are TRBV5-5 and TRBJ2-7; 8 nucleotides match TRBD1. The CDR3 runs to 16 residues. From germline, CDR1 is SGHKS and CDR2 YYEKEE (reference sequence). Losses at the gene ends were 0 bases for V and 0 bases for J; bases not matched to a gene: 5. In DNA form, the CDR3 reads TGTGCCAGCAGCTTGGCCCAGGGGGCGAGCTCCTACGAGCAGTACGTC. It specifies CASSLAQGASSYEQYV.

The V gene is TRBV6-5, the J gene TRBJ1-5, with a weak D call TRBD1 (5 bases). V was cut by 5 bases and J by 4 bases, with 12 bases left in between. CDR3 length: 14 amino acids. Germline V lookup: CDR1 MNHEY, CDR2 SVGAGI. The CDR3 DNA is TGTGCCAGCAGTGCTGACAGCCTAAATCAGCCCCAGCATTTT. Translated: CASSADSLNQPQHF.

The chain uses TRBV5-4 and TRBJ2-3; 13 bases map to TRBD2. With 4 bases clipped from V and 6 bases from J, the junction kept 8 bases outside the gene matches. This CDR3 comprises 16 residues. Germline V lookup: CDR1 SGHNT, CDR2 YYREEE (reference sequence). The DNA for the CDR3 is TGTGCCAGCAGCACTGGGACTAGCGGGGTTGGGGATACGCAGTATTTT. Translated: CASSTGTSGVGDTQYF.

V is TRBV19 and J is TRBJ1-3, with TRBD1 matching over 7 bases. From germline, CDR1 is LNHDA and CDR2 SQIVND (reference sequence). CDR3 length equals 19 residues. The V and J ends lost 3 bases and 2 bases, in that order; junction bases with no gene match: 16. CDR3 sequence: CASSIGSLTGTATGNTIYF. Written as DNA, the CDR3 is TGTGCCAGTAGTATCGGATCCCTTACCGGGACAGCCACTGGAAACACCATATATTTT.

This chain's CDR3 is CASRISGKNIQYF. CDR3 DNA sequence: TGTGCCAGCCGCATAAGCGGGAAAAACATTCAGTACTTC. The chain combines TRBV5-4 with TRBJ2-4, with D possibly being TRBD2 (6 bases). V lost 7 bases to trimming and J lost 4 bases, with 12 bases between them. This CDR3 contains 13 residues. CDR1 and CDR2 (germline): SGHNT, YYREEE (reference sequence).

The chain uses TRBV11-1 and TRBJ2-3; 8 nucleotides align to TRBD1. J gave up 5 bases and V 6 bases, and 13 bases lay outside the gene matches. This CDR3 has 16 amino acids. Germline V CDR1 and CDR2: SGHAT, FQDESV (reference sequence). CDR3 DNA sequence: TGTGCCAGCAGTCCTCGGACAGGGAGGTTGGGAGATACGCAGTATTTT. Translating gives CASSPRTGRLGDTQYF.

This CDR3 reads CASTSRDSGLSSYNSPLHF. The CDR3 nucleotides are TGTGCCAGTACCAGCCGGGACAGCGGATTGAGCTCCTATAATTCACCCCTCCACTTT. The chain links TRBV19 to TRBJ1-6, with 7 bases identical to TRBD1. This CDR3 has 19 residues. Germline V gene lookup returns CDR1 LNHDA and CDR2 SQIVND (reference sequence). V lost 7 bases to trimming and J lost 0 bases; unmatched junction nucleotides: 15.

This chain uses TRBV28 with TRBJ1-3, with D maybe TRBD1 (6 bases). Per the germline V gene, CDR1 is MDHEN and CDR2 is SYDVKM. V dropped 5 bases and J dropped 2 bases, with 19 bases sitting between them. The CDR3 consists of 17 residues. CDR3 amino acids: CASSTTRQAGAGNTIYF. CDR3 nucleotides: TGTGCCAGCAGTACCACTCGACAGGCTGGGGCTGGAAACACCATATATTTT.

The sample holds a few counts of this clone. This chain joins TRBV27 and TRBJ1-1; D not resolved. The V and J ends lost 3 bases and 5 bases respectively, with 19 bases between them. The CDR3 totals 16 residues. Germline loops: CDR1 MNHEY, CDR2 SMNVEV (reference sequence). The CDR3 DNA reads TGTGCCAGCAGTTTCTACCCTCGGACTGCGAGTACTGAAGCTTTCTTT. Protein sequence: CASSFYPRTASTEAFF.

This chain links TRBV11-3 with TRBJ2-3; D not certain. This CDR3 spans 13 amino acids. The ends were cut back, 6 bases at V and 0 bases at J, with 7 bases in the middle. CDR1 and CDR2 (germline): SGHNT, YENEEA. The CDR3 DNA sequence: TGTGCCAGCAGTGCGTCTAGCACAGATACGCAGTATTTT. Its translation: CASSASSTDTQYF. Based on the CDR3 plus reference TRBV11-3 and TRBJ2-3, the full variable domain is EAGVVQSPRYKIIEKKQPVAFWCNPISGHNTLYWYLQNLGQGPELLIRYENEEAVDDSQLPKDRFSAERLKGVDSTLKIQPAELGDSAVYLCASSASSTDTQYFGPGTRLTVL.